This T cell receptor beta chain emerged from a study of blood T cell repertoires in COVID-19 (TCRdb year 2020). At the level of the whole study: The collaborator samples originated in the United States, Italy and Spain and spanned the acute and convalescent phases of COVID-19. The material from the prospective study consisted of cDNA or gDNA derived from T cells, B-cell-depleted T cells, or PBMCs. Deeply sampled blood TCRbeta repertoires from subjects exposed to, actively infected with, or recovered from COVID-19 were included in the dataset. The repertoires were released in a freely available public database meant as a resource for research on the immune response to SARS-CoV-2. Sample metadata almost always included a de-identified subject ID, COVID-19 status, age in years and sex. Samples were obtained from the ongoing ImmuneRACE study (first 160 participants) and from roughly 1,300 subjects provided by 6 global collaborators. Where available, HLA class I and class II types were taken from metadata supplied by the sample provider and were not determined by assay-based typing. What the work shows at the level of the full study, not this receptor alone: Clinical and demographic metadata were provided uncurated, with the amount varying by source and participant.

In Seattle, one collaborating source enrolled patients while the infection was active and tracked those patients longitudinally over the course of disease. Whole blood was collected in K2EDTA tubes by collaborating institutions according to the institutions' own protocols. Collaborator samples were shipped for TCRbeta analysis as frozen whole blood, isolated PBMCs, or DNA extracted from either sample type. TCRbeta CDR3 regions were amplified from genomic DNA by means of the immunoSEQ Assay, a bias-controlled multiplex PCR. The original methods were these. Nucleated cell counts per sample were estimated from amplification of reference gene primers within the assay. Sequence reads were collapsed and filtered to measure the absolute abundance of every unique TCRbeta CDR3 rearrangement. For each sample, productive Simpson clonality was calculated as the square root of Simpson's diversity index over productive rearrangements. TCRdb stores this immuneACCESS table with in-frame sequences only. Part of the clones is absent; in the studies checked, under half of the shortfall reflects unresolved V genes, and no reason is known for the rest. The V and J calls and clone size come from that table; D and trimming were worked out from the DNA. Recorded for this sample are about 220,000 clones; approximately 85% of them occurred a single time. The biggest ten clones account for 2% to 3% of the sample.

This clone has just one count. The target of this receptor is not known. Base quality data are lacking; no much larger clone is found one base away. V and J are truncated by 2 bases and 0 bases respectively, leaving an intervening sequence of 7 bases. From the cysteine through the phenylalanine, the CDR3 covers 14 amino acids. The entry retains the CDR3 DNA only, 42 bases that are in frame from base 1. Sequences SNHLY (CDR1) and FYNNEI (CDR2) are obtained from the germline V gene. The TCR sequence derives from a woman between 70 and 85 years old with COVID-19, enrolled during active disease. Sample: peripheral blood. The chain is made from TRBV2 and TRBJ1-1; perhaps TRBD1 is the D gene, with 5 bases matching. This receptor has the CDR3 CASSEQGLNTEAFF. The bases read TGTGCCAGCAGTGAACAGGGATTGAACACTGAAGCTTTCTTT.